These 14 T cell receptor beta chains were sequenced from one sample in a study of tumor-infiltrating lymphocytes in primary liver carcinoma. RNA and DNA were co-extracted from about 19-30 mg of unsorted bulk tissue. cDNA specific to TCR beta was made from around 530 ng of total RNA, with a constant-region primer employed for priming. Libraries for TCR beta were built through three nested multiplex PCR rounds, which together made up a slightly modified ARM-PCR procedure. Investigators reported that the first two PCR rounds, at 10 to 11 cycles each, used TRBV1-TRBV30 forward primers with a C-beta reverse primer. TCRdb passed the multiplex PCR reads through MiXCR, listing each CDR3 protein once. The sample has more than 50,000 distinct CDR3 sequences; over 70% are singletons. The sequencing input was liver tumor tissue from sampling region 2. The subset denotes: tumor region T2, inferior pole. The origin of the receptors is a man aged 35 to 55 with primary liver carcinoma and hepatitis B virus infection.

V and J are TRBV12-3 or TRBV12-4 and TRBJ2-1, with D possibly matching TRBD2 (5 bases). V was clipped by 5 bases and J by 2 bases, with 16 bases between them. This CDR3 has 16 amino acids. The CDR3 loop reads CASSDRGEGTYNEQFF. The CDR3 nucleotides are TGTGCCAGCAGTGACCGAGGTGAGGGCACCTACAATGAGCAGTTCTTC.

This clonotype was detected only once. This chain connects TRBV4-1 to TRBJ2-2, with D unclear. Germline values: CDR1 MGHRA, CDR2 YSYEKL. CDR3 length equals 14 residues. The CDR3 here is CISSKNSNTGELFF. CDR3 coding DNA: TGCATCAGCAGCAAAAACTCGAACACCGGGGAGCTGTTTTTT.

This clonotype was seen only once. The junction does not match germline at one end; this may be a read error. V gene TRBV11-2 combines with J gene TRBJ2-3; D is ambiguous. Germline CDR1 reads SGHAT; CDR2 reads FQNNGV. This CDR3 has 20 amino acids. In DNA form, the CDR3 reads TGTACCAGCAGCCCCGATGACCCCCTGCAGATATCGAGAAGCACAGATATGCAGTATTTT. Residues: CTSSPDDPLQISRSTDMQYF.

This clonotype was found once. The CDR3 carries no conserved terminal phenylalanine or tryptophan, so it likely arises from a read error. The V and J genes are TRBV6-6 and TRBJ1-5; D gene ambiguous. Trimming cost V 2 bases and J 1 base, with 12 bases left between them. This CDR3 has 16 amino acids. Germline-derived CDR1 and CDR2 are MNHNY and SVGAGI (reference sequence). CDR3 sequence reads: CASSYRVEYSNQPQHL. The CDR3 DNA reads TGTGCCAGCAGTTACAGAGTAGAGTACAGCAATCAGCCCCAGCATCTT.

Concerning this clonotype itself: The junction departs from germline at one end; a sequencing error may be responsible. The chain links TRBV6-5 to TRBJ2-3; a weak D match, TRBD2 (5 bases). The CDR3 runs to 14 residues. Looked up from germline, CDR1 is MNHEY and CDR2 is SVGAGI. The CDR3 coding sequence is TGTGCCAGCAGCTACAAGGACTTAAAAGATTCGCAGTATTTT. Encoded protein: CASSYKDLKDSQYF.

This clonotype was seen at least ten times. The rearrangement joins TRBV5-1 to TRBJ1-1; D perhaps matches TRBD1 (6 bases). Germline V gene sequence: CDR1 SGHRS, CDR2 YFSETQ. The CDR3 is 15 amino acids. V gave up 0 bases and J gave up 4 bases, with 13 bases separating them. The CDR3 DNA reads TGCGCCAGCAGCTTGGAGGGGGAGAAGGGCACTGAAGCTTTCTTT. Its protein is CASSLEGEKGTEAFF.

This clonotype was recorded at least ten times. The chain links TRBV5-1 to TRBJ2-3; TRBD2 agrees at 9 bases. Unmatched junction bases numbered 10, after V lost 7 bases and J lost 4 bases. The CDR3 is 15 amino acids. The germline V gene has CDR1 SGHRS and CDR2 YFSETQ. The CDR3, as DNA: TGCGCCAGCCGCTCTAGCGGGAATGTAGCAGATACGCAGTATTTT. It encodes CASRSSGNVADTQYF.

A note on this clonotype: Germline and junction disagree at one end, which may indicate a read error. V gene TRBV7-3 combines with J gene TRBJ2-1; 9 bases are a match to TRBD1. The CDR3 has 15 amino acids. Germline assignment: CDR1 SGHTA and CDR2 FQGTGA. The CDR3 nucleotides read TGTGCCAGTAGCTCGACCGGACAGGGGCAAAATGAGCAGTTCTTC. Translation gives CASSSTGQGQNEQFF.

The chain is built from TRBV4-1 and TRBJ2-7; the D gene is possibly TRBD2 (6 bases). CDR3 length: 15 residues. The germline CDR1 and CDR2 sequences are MGHRA and YSYEKL. Trimming took off 2 bases at V and 7 bases at J, with 18 bases between the two ends. In DNA, the CDR3 is TGCGCCAGCAGCCAATTTAGGGCAAGTCGGGGGGAGCAGTACTTC. Amino acids: CASSQFRASRGEQYF.

As regards this clonotype: Mismatch with germline at one junction end may stem from a read error. The rearrangement uses TRBV6-5 and TRBJ2-2; the D gene is possibly TRBD2 (5 bases). The germline CDR1 and CDR2 sequences are MNHEY and SVGAGI. The CDR3 extends over 15 amino acids. The DNA of the CDR3 is TGTTCCAGCAGTTACTCGAATTCCGTGGCCGGGGAGCTGTTGTTT. Its protein product is CSSSYSNSVAGELLF.

The J gene is TRBJ2-5, the V gene TRBV12-3 or TRBV12-4; 9 bases map to TRBD2. V dropped 6 bases and J dropped 0; count of bases not matched to a gene: 14. The CDR3 spans 18 residues. Written as DNA, the CDR3 is TGTGCCAGCAGCCTGCGTCTGACTAGCGGACGGAACCAAGAGACCCAGTACTTC. This gives the protein CASSLRLTSGRNQETQYF.

Worth noting for this clonotype: At one of its ends the junction is not consistent with the germline gene, which may arise from a read error. V usage is TRBV11-2 and J usage is TRBJ2-3; possibly TRBD2 for D (5 bases). The CDR3 has 15 residues. Germline V gives CDR1 SGHAT, CDR2 FQNNGV. This CDR3 is CASSLEGTSGDTQYF. The DNA of the CDR3 is TGTGCCAGTAGCTTAGAGGGAACATCGGGAGATACGCAGTATTTT.

There are many counts of this clonotype. The chain is built from TRBV7-2 and TRBJ2-2, with 8 positions matching TRBD2. J gave up 2 bases and V 2 bases, and 7 bases lay outside the gene matches. This CDR3 contains 17 residues. Germline CDR1 and CDR2: SGHTA and FQGNSA. This CDR3 reads CASSLYGGLANTGELFF. The CDR3 DNA reads as TGTGCCAGCAGCTTATACGGAGGACTAGCTAACACCGGGGAGCTGTTTTTT.

Regarding this clonotype: Germline is not matched at one junction end, which may reflect a read error. V usage is TRBV11-2 and J usage is TRBJ2-1; tentatively, D is TRBD2 (6 bases). The CDR3 contains 14 residues. In germline, CDR1 is SGHAT, CDR2 FQNNGV. As DNA, the CDR3 is TGTGCCAGCAGTTCAGCGGGCTCTGGGAATGAGCAAATCTTC. Protein product: CASSSAGSGNEQIF.